What follows are 19 T cell receptor beta chains derived from one specimen sequenced in a study of CD8 T cells in ankylosing spondylitis. TCRdb independently ran MiXCR on the 5' RACE reads; one entry per CDR3 protein. The repertoire holds about 800,000 distinct CDR3 sequences, with about 12% as singletons. The antigens of these receptors remain unknown. Findings and caveats of the study: The study identified a TCR beta motif of under ten highly homologous variants that appeared characteristic of ankylosing spondylitis blood.

Sequenced sample: blood, either unsorted or a sorted T cell fraction (not recorded which). All receptors come from a male donor with ankylosing spondylitis.

This clonotype has just a few counts. CDR3 sequence: CASSQRDNLEAFF. The DNA for the CDR3 is TGTGCCAGCAGCCAAAGGGACAATCTTGAAGCTTTCTTT. The chain employs TRBV3-1 and TRBJ1-1; perhaps TRBD1 as D (6 bases). The CDR3 is 13 amino acids. Trimming shortened V by 2 bases and J by 7 bases, and 11 bases separated the two germline ends. The germline V gene has CDR1 LGHDT and CDR2 YNNKEL (reference sequence).

This clonotype has at least ten counts. This chain connects TRBV12-3 or TRBV12-4 to TRBJ2-3; D unclear. The CDR3 contains 14 residues. The V end was cut by 4 bases, the J end by 6 bases, with 14 bases between. CDR3 nucleotides: TGTGCCAGCAGTTCCCCCGGGCCTCGGGATACGCAGTATTTT. Its translation is CASSSPGPRDTQYF.

In this sample, this clonotype turned up many times. This chain links TRBV6-1 with TRBJ2-1; D possibly corresponds to TRBD2 (5 bases). V was trimmed by 7 bases and J by 3 bases, leaving 13 bases between them. Germline CDR1 and CDR2: MNHNS and SASEGT. The CDR3 spans 14 residues. The CDR3 nucleotides read TGTGCCAGCATCCTCTCAAGCGGCTACAATGAGCAGTTCTTC. Translating gives CASILSSGYNEQFF.

The DNA of the CDR3 is TGTGCCAGCAGTACCACTCCAGGTGGCGGAACCTTC. It yields the protein CASSTTPGGGTF. The chain combines TRBV12-3 or TRBV12-4 with TRBJ1-2; D uncertain. CDR3 length equals 12 residues. The V and J ends lost 5 bases and 14 bases respectively, with 18 bases between them.

A few counts support this clonotype. The rearrangement uses TRBV20-1 and TRBJ2-6; no firm D call. The CDR3 consists of 16 residues. V was shortened by 0 bases and J by 0 bases, with 9 bases between the two germline ends. The germline gives CDR1 DFQATT, CDR2 SNEGSKA (reference sequence). Here the CDR3 reads CSAREFTTSGANVLTF. Here the CDR3 DNA reads TGCAGTGCTAGAGAATTCACCACCTCTGGGGCCAACGTCCTGACTTTC.

This chain links TRBV21-1 with TRBJ2-2; the D call in the table, TRBD2, was not verified against the DNA. TRBV21-1 represents a pseudogene. The CDR3 sequence is 15 residues long. CDR3 sequence (DNA): TGTGCCAGCAGCAAAGAGGCGAGGGACACCGGGGAGCTGTTTTTT. Translated, it gives CASSKEARDTGELFF.

The chain employs TRBV7-4 and TRBJ2-7, with 11 bases lining up with TRBD2. The CDR3 consists of 24 residues. The trim removed 2 bases at V and 4 bases at J, leaving 31 bases unmatched. Per the germline V gene, CDR1 is SGHVT and CDR2 is SQSDAQ. The CDR3 spells CASSLPPQLLEATKGLAVEYEQYF. Here the CDR3 DNA reads TGTGCCAGCAGCTTACCCCCGCAACTTCTCGAGGCCACGAAGGGACTAGCGGTCGAGTACGAGCAGTACTTC. The variable domain in full, completed from reference TRBV7-4 and TRBJ2-7, reads GAGVSQSPRYKVAKRGRDVALRCDSISGHVTLYWYRQTLGQGSEVLTYSQSDAQRDKSGRPSGRFSAERPERSVSTLKIQRTEQGDSAVYLCASSLPPQLLEATKGLAVEYEQYFGPGTRLTVT.

The J gene is TRBJ2-2, the V gene TRBV20-1, with D maybe TRBD1 (5 bases). Germline loops: CDR1 DFQATT, CDR2 SNEGSKA (reference sequence). Trimming removed 3 bases at V and 6 bases at J, with 17 bases between. The CDR3 is made up of 15 amino acids. The CDR3 coding sequence is TGCAGTGCTAGCGAGGACCTAGGGGTCCCCGGGGAGCTGTTTTTT. Encoded protein: CSASEDLGVPGELFF.

V usage is TRBV4-2 and J usage is TRBJ2-5, with D unclear. Germline V gene lookup returns CDR1 LGHNA and CDR2 YNFKEQ. The length of the CDR3 is 12 residues. V was clipped by 0 bases and J by 13 bases, with 12 bases between them. CDR3 protein: CASSQDRRSLYF. CDR3 DNA: TGTGCCAGCAGCCAAGATAGGCGGTCCTTGTACTTC.

This clonotype was seen a few times. The chain has TRBV6-5 and TRBJ2-7, with D perhaps given as TRBD1 or TRBD2 (5 bases each). V shed 4 bases and J shed 7 bases, with 17 bases lying between them. The CDR3 extends over 14 amino acids. Germline V gene data show CDR1 as MNHEY and CDR2 as SVGAGI. The CDR3 sequence: CASSLRGVTTEQYF. Here the CDR3 DNA reads TGTGCCAGCAGTTTGCGAGGGGTGACGACAGAGCAGTACTTC.

The rearrangement links TRBV5-1 to TRBJ2-1; D possibly corresponds to TRBD2 (6 bases). V lost 6 bases to trimming and J lost 10 bases, with 14 bases between them. This CDR3 comprises 12 residues. Germline CDR1 SGHRS, CDR2 YFSETQ. For the CDR3, the DNA is TGCGCCAGCAATTATGACGGGGGAGAGCAGTTCTTC. Its protein product is CASNYDGGEQFF.

This clonotype has at least ten counts. The chain combines TRBV9 with TRBJ1-1; 8 positions agree with TRBD1. CDR1 and CDR2 (germline): SGDLS, YYNGEE. The trim removed 5 bases at V and 3 bases at J, leaving 3 bases unmatched. The CDR3 consists of 13 residues. The CDR3 is CASSVDRDTEAFF. In nucleotides, the CDR3 is TGTGCCAGCAGTGTGGACAGGGACACTGAAGCTTTCTTT.

The V and J genes are TRBV20-1 and TRBJ2-7, with a tentative D call TRBD1 (5 bases). The germline CDR1 and CDR2 sequences are DFQATT and SNEGSKA (reference sequence). The germline V and J ends were trimmed by 4 bases and 3 bases, with 10 bases remaining between them. This CDR3 region has 12 residues. The CDR3 loop reads CSATTDNYEQYF. CDR3 DNA: TGCAGTGCTACGACAGACAACTACGAGCAGTACTTC.

There are a few counts of this clonotype. This chain uses TRBV2 with TRBJ2-7; D is uncertain. Per the germline V gene, CDR1 is SNHLY and CDR2 is FYNNEI. The CDR3 contains 13 residues. Trimming stripped 4 bases from V and 0 bases from J, with 7 bases between. In DNA, the CDR3 is TGTGCCAGCAGTGGGATTCTCTCCTACGAGCAGTACTTC. It yields the protein CASSGILSYEQYF.

The rearrangement joins TRBV12-3 or TRBV12-4 to TRBJ2-1; tentatively, D is TRBD1 (5 bases). V lost 5 bases, J lost 8 bases, and 10 bases lay in between. CDR3 length: 12 residues. CDR3 protein: CASSIRGHEQFF. The CDR3 coding sequence is TGTGCCAGCAGTATAAGGGGCCATGAGCAGTTCTTC.

This clonotype was seen repeatedly, ten times or more. The chain is built from TRBV20-1 and TRBJ1-5, with TRBD1 matching over 10 bases. The V and J ends lost 6 bases and 3 bases, in that order; junction bases with no gene match: 5. Germline V gives CDR1 DFQATT, CDR2 SNEGSKA (reference sequence). This CDR3 region has 14 residues. CDR3 region: CSATTGGLNQPQHF. CDR3 sequence (DNA): TGCAGTGCGACGACAGGGGGCCTCAATCAGCCCCAGCATTTT.

This chain links TRBV18 with TRBJ2-3; 9 bases map to TRBD1. The CDR3 has 17 residues. After removal of 3 bases from V and 5 bases from J, the junction contained 12 bases not matched to a gene. The germline CDR1 and CDR2 sequences are KGHSH and LQKENI. CDR3 bases: TGTGCCAGCTCACCCCTGACCGGGACAGGGTCCGGAGATACGCAGTATTTT. Its protein product is CASSPLTGTGSGDTQYF.

This clonotype was counted ten times or more. The chain joins TRBV2 to TRBJ2-1, with TRBD2 matching 8 bases. CDR3 size: 14 residues. Per germline, CDR1 SNHLY and CDR2 FYNNEI. V trimming: 7 bases; J trimming: 8 bases; junction bases outside the gene matches: 10. DNA for the CDR3: TGTGCCAGCACCTCCGGACTAGCCGCTTATGAGCAGTTCTTC. Protein product: CASTSGLAAYEQFF.

On this clonotype itself: Relative to the germline gene, one junction end is altered; a read error may explain this. The V gene is TRBV7-2, the J gene TRBJ1-3; D gene uncertain. The germline V gene has CDR1 SGHTA and CDR2 FQGNSA. The CDR3 sequence is 14 residues long. The CDR3 loop reads CASSLANHGNTIYF. The CDR3 DNA reads as TGTGCCAGCAGCCTAGCGAACCATGGAAACACCATATATTTT. The full variable domain, its missing parts supplied by reference TRBV7-2 and TRBJ1-3, is GAGVSQSPSNKVTEKGKDVELRCDPISGHTALYWYRQSLGQGLEFLIYFQGNSAPDKSGLPSDRFSAERTGGSVSTLTIQRTQQEDSAVYLCASSLANHGNTIYFGEGSWLTVV.